This T cell receptor (beta chain) derives from a study of blood T cell repertoires in COVID-19. Turning to the study itself: PBMCs, B-cell-depleted T cells, or T cells were the source of the cDNA or gDNA that made up the material.

Profiling relied on immunoSEQ multiplex PCR, and the TCRdb table lists in-frame clones only, not all of them. The repertoire holds 35,000 to 50,000 clones, with roughly 85% as singletons. The CDR3 has 12 residues. Germline CDR1 is SEHNR and CDR2 is FQNEAQ (reference sequence). V was pared by 8 bases and J by 4 bases, with 11 bases between. The sample consisted of peripheral blood. This receptor was taken from a man in his fifties or sixties with acute or convalescent COVID-19. The V call is TRBV7-9, the J call TRBJ1-2; a possible D gene is TRBD1 (5 bases). The CDR3 nucleotides are TGTGCCAGCGCCCTCGGGGGCTATGGCTACACCTTC. Its protein product is CASALGGYGYTF.